This TCR beta chain was sequenced in a study of CD8 T cells in ankylosing spondylitis. The study's findings and limits: Disease-linked clones proved CD8+ and comparatively uncommon in peripheral blood. Reported data indicate significant enrichment of disease-linked clones within matched ankylosing spondylitis synovial fluid. Ankylosing spondylitis blood seemed to carry a telltale TCR beta motif made of fewer than ten highly homologous variants.

Only a few counts were recorded for this clonotype. Its specificity is unknown. Making the TCR beta libraries involved quantitative 5'-RACE with molecular barcodes. TCRdb processed the 5' RACE reads anew with MiXCR; each CDR3 protein has one entry. This table has fewer than 550,000 distinct CDR3 sequences, 5.3% appearing once. The CDR3 is 17 amino acids. Unmatched junction bases numbered 14, after V lost 2 bases and J lost 8 bases. CDR1 and CDR2 (germline): SGHRS, YFSETQ. The sequenced material came from blood, either unsorted or a sorted T cell fraction (not recorded which). V and J are TRBV5-1 and TRBJ1-4, with 8 nucleotides matching TRBD1. The TCR comes from a male donor with ankylosing spondylitis. The CDR3 loop reads CASSFAAGGLLGEKLFF. DNA for the CDR3: TGCGCCAGCAGCTTCGCGGCAGGGGGCCTCCTAGGGGAAAAACTGTTTTTT.